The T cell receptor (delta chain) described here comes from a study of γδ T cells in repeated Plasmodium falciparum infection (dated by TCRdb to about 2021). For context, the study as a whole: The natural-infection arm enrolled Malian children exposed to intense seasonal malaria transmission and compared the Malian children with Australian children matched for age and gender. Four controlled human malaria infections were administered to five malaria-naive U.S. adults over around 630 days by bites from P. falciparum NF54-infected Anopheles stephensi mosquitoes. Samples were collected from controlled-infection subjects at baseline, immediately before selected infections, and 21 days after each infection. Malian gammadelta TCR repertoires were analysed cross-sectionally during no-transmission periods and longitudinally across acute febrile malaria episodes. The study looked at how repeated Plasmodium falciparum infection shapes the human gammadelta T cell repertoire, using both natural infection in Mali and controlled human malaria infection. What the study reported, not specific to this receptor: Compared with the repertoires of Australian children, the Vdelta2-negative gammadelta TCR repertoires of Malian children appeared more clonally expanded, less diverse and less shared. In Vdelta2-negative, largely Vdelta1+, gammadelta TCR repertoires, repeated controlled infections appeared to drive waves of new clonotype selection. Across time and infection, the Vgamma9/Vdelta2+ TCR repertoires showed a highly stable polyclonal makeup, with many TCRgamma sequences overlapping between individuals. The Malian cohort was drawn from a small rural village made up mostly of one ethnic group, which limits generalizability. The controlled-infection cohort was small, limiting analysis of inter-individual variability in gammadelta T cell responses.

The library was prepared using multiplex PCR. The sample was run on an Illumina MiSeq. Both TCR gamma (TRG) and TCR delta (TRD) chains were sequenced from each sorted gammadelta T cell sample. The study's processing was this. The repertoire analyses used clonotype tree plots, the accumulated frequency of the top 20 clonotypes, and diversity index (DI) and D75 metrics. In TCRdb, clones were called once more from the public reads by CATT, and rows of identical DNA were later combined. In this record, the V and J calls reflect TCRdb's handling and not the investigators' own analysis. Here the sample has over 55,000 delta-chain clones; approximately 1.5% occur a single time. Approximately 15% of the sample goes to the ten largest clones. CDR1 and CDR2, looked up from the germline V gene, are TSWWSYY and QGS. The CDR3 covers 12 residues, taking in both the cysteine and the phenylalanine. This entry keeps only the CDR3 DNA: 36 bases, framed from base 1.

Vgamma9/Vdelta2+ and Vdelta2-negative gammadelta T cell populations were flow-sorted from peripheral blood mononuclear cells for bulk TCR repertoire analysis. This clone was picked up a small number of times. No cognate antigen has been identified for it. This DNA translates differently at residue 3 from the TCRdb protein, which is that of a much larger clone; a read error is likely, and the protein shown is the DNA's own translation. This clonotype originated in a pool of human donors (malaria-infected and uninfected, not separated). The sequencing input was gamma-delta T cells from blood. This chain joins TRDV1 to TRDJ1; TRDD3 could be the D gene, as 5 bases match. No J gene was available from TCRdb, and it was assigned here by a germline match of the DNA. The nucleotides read TGTGCTTTTGGGGAACGGGGCCACAAACTCATCTTT. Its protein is CAFGERGHKLIF.